This TCR beta chain was captured in a study of Tregs in tolerant kidney transplant recipients. Study results and limitations: Validation in larger populations is needed because few patients were studied. Expanding Tregs on activated donor B cells appeared to best identify donor-specific TCRbeta clones. No direct test of biological reproducibility was done here.

Related graft donors supplied nonmyeloablative bone marrow transplants, and mixed chimerism was transient. Thawed PBMCs were FACS-sorted into unstimulated CD4+CD25+CD127- regulatory T cells, CD4+CD25- non-regulatory cells, CD4 and CD8 cells. Libraries were prepared by immunoSEQ multiplex PCR; TCRdb keeps only in-frame clonotypes and omits some of them. The data contain over 70,000 clones, around nine tenths of them singletons. In the case of this clone: Its cognate antigen is unknown.

V was pared by 5 bases and J by 2 bases, with 19 bases between. The CDR3 sequence is 16 residues long. Germline V gene lookup returns CDR1 SGHVS and CDR2 FQNEAQ. This receptor was taken from a human patient who received a combined kidney and bone marrow transplant. Some T cells may have come from the graft donor. This material consisted of CD4+ T cells from blood (PBMCs), taken 24 months after the transplant. The chain carries TRBV7-8 and TRBJ2-7; possible D gene TRBD1, 6 bases. The CDR3 loop reads CASSRGSGQDTYEQYF. In nucleotides, the CDR3 is TGTGCCAGCAGCCGCGGCTCGGGACAAGATACCTACGAGCAGTACTTC.